The 31 T cell receptor beta chains listed next were all sequenced from one sample in a study of neurological immune-mediated disorders. Using its own MiXCR run on the 5' RACE reads, TCRdb lists one record per CDR3 protein. The top ten clones hold 6.5% to 7.5% of a sample with some 66,000 distinct CDR3 sequences, 4.5% to 5.5% of them seen once. The sample consisted of PBMCs. Source of these receptors: a man aged 25-45 years with multiple sclerosis.

This clonotype showed up many times. The chain recombines TRBV5-1 with TRBJ1-5, with 8 bases identical to TRBD1. The junction had 3 bases not matched to a gene; V was cut back by 4 bases and J by 6 bases. This CDR3 comprises 13 residues. Germline V gene sequence: CDR1 SGHRS, CDR2 YFSETQ. The CDR3 DNA sequence: TGCGCCAGCAGCGCGACAGGGGTTCAGCCCCAGCATTTT. Translating gives CASSATGVQPQHF.

This clonotype has at least ten counts. This rearrangement joins TRBV24-1 to TRBJ2-3; 8 bases map to TRBD2. Germline CDR1 reads KGHDR; CDR2 reads SFDVKD. The V gene end was trimmed by 2 bases and the J gene end by 6 bases; junction bases not matched to a gene: 6. CDR3 length equals 15 residues. In DNA form, the CDR3 reads TGTGCCACCAGTGATTCCCGGACTAGCCTGGATACGCAGTATTTT. This translates into CATSDSRTSLDTQYF.

This clonotype was seen ten or more times. J is TRBJ2-7 and V is TRBV20-1; TRBD2 matches 8 bases. Germline V gives CDR1 DFQATT, CDR2 SNEGSKA (reference sequence). Trimming at V came to 3 bases and at J to 0 bases, leaving 4 bases not matched to a gene. The CDR3 extends over 14 amino acids. DNA for the CDR3: TGCAGTGCTAGTAGTAGCGGGGTCTCCTACGAGCAGTACGTC. Encoded protein: CSASSSGVSYEQYV.

This clonotype appeared many times. V and J are TRBV5-1 and TRBJ2-3, with 13 positions matching TRBD2. This CDR3 has 16 residues. Germline V lookup: CDR1 SGHRS, CDR2 YFSETQ. The V segment lost 4 bases and the J segment 3 bases; nucleotides outside the gene matches: 5. This CDR3 is CASSGTSGGATDTQYF. The CDR3 nucleotides are TGCGCCAGCAGCGGAACTAGCGGGGGGGCTACAGATACGCAGTATTTT.

This clonotype was seen many times. The chain combines TRBV5-1 with TRBJ1-1; tentatively, D is TRBD1 (5 bases). Per germline, CDR1 SGHRS and CDR2 YFSETQ. V was pared by 0 bases and J by 4 bases, with 13 bases between. The CDR3 consists of 15 residues. DNA of the CDR3: TGCGCCAGCAGCTTGGGAAGGGGTTGGAGCACTGAAGCTTTCTTT. It translates to CASSLGRGWSTEAFF. Complete variable domain (other parts from reference TRBV5-1 and TRBJ1-1): KAGVTQTPRYLIKTRGQQVTLSCSPISGHRSVSWYQQTPGQGLQFLFEYFSETQRNKGNFPGRFSGRQFSNSRSEMNVSTLELGDSALYLCASSLGRGWSTEAFFGQGTRLTVV.

This clonotype has at least ten counts. The J gene is TRBJ1-1, the V gene TRBV5-1, with 8 nucleotides matching TRBD1. Germline CDR1 reads SGHRS; CDR2 reads YFSETQ. This CDR3 spans 14 amino acids. V lost 4 bases, J lost 1 base, and 3 bases stayed unmatched. This chain's CDR3 is CASSEDRENTEAFF. The CDR3 DNA reads as TGCGCCAGCAGCGAGGACAGGGAGAACACTGAAGCTTTCTTT.

This clonotype was seen ten or more times. This CDR3 is CASSQAGGYTF. Here the CDR3 DNA reads TGTGCCAGCAGCCAGGCGGGTGGCTACACCTTC. The chain employs TRBV3-1 and TRBJ1-2; D unclear. Germline-derived CDR1 and CDR2 are LGHDT and YNNKEL (reference sequence). With 3 bases removed from V and 7 bases from J, the gap between germline ends came to 6 bases. The CDR3 has 11 residues.

This clonotype was counted a few times. A read error may explain this, as a much larger clone is one base away. V gene TRBV5-8 combines with J gene TRBJ1-4; no firm D call. Deletions cut 3 bases from V and 7 bases from J, with 16 bases between. The V gene's germline CDR1 is SGHTS and CDR2 YDEGEE. CDR3 size: 15 residues. This CDR3 is CASSSRTISGEKLFF. CDR3 nucleotide sequence: TGTGCCAGCAGCTCCCGGACCATTAGCGGTGAAAAACTGTTTTTT. The variable domain in full, with the rest retrieved from reference TRBV5-8 and TRBJ1-4, is EAGVTQSPTHLIKTRGQQATLRCSPISGHTSVYWYQQALGLGLQFLLWYDEGEERNRGNFPPRFSGRQFPNYSSELNVNALELEDSALYLCASSSRTISGEKLFFGSGTQLSVL.

This clonotype has ten or more counts. The chain joins TRBV5-1 to TRBJ2-3; 9 bases align to TRBD1. V gave up 1 base and J gave up 4 bases; unmatched junction bases: 7. Germline CDR1 reads SGHRS; CDR2 reads YFSETQ. This CDR3 has 16 amino acids. DNA for the CDR3: TGCGCCAGCAGCTTGCTGGGACAGGGCGTAGCAGATACGCAGTATTTT. Amino acid sequence: CASSLLGQGVADTQYF. Combining the CDR3 with reference TRBV5-1 and TRBJ2-3 gives the whole variable domain KAGVTQTPRYLIKTRGQQVTLSCSPISGHRSVSWYQQTPGQGLQFLFEYFSETQRNKGNFPGRFSGRQFSNSRSEMNVSTLELGDSALYLCASSLLGQGVADTQYFGPGTRLTVL.

This clonotype came up many times. The gene calls are TRBV20-1 and TRBJ1-2, with 9 bases identical to TRBD1. Germline V gene data show CDR1 as DFQATT and CDR2 as SNEGSKA (reference sequence). The CDR3 covers 15 residues. J lost 8 bases, V lost 5 bases, and 15 bases had no gene match. The CDR3 bases are TGCAGTGCTCCTAATCCGGGACAGGGACGGCAAGGCTACACCTTC. Translating gives CSAPNPGQGRQGYTF.

This clonotype has a count of ten or more. The rearrangement links TRBV10-2 to TRBJ2-7; D unclear. The CDR3 covers 15 residues. Germline-derived CDR1 and CDR2 are WSHSY and SAAADI. V was pared by 2 bases and J by 7 bases, with 18 bases between. This CDR3 is CASSERVGWPGEQYF. CDR3 nucleotides: TGCGCCAGCAGTGAGAGGGTAGGTTGGCCAGGAGAGCAGTACTTC.

The V gene is TRBV29-1, the J gene TRBJ2-1; no clear D gene. Germline lookup yields CDR1 SQVTM and CDR2 ANQGSEA. V was shortened by 5 bases and J by 4 bases, with 6 bases between the two germline ends. The CDR3 is 11 amino acids. The DNA for the CDR3 is TGCAGCGTTCAATCTTACAATGAGCAGTTCTTC. This gives the protein CSVQSYNEQFF.

This clonotype came up many times. The chain uses TRBV24-1 and TRBJ2-1, with a possible D match to TRBD2 (6 bases). The length of the CDR3 is 14 residues. With 1 base removed from V and 7 bases from J, the gap between germline ends came to 10 bases. The germline CDR1 and CDR2 sequences are KGHDR and SFDVKD. The CDR3 region is CATSDFTSQNEQFF. CDR3 coding DNA: TGTGCCACCAGTGATTTTACTAGCCAAAATGAGCAGTTCTTC.

This clonotype was seen many times. This chain connects TRBV12-3 or TRBV12-4 to TRBJ2-1; 7 nucleotides agree with TRBD1. Unmatched junction bases numbered 9, after V lost 3 bases and J lost 10 bases. The CDR3 runs 14 residues. The CDR3 reads CASSFRDRPEEQFF. The CDR3 bases are TGTGCCAGCAGTTTCCGGGACAGACCTGAAGAGCAGTTCTTC.

V and J are TRBV6-5 and TRBJ1-2; D call uncertain. Germline assignment: CDR1 MNHEY and CDR2 SVGAGI. Trimming removed 0 bases at V and 4 bases at J, with 9 bases between. CDR3 length equals 14 residues. CDR3: CASSYSRASYGYTF. The CDR3 coding sequence is TGTGCCAGCAGTTACTCGAGAGCGAGCTATGGCTACACCTTC.

Ten or more counts support this clonotype. The chain has TRBV6-6 and TRBJ2-4; D uncertain. Trimming removed 2 bases at V and 1 base at J, with 18 bases between. The CDR3 is 18 amino acids. CDR1 is MNHNY, CDR2 SVGAGI, per germline (reference sequence). The CDR3 is CASSYTLDGGRAKNIQYF. The CDR3, as DNA: TGTGCCAGCAGTTACACCCTGGATGGCGGCCGGGCCAAAAACATTCAGTACTTC.

The gene calls are TRBV7-6 and TRBJ1-1; D is undetermined. V was cut by 2 bases and J by 1 base, with 8 bases left in between. CDR1 is SGHVS, CDR2 FNYEAQ, per germline. This CDR3 is 14 amino acids long. The CDR3 bases are TGTGCCAGCAGCTTACTTCCGGGGAACACTGAAGCTTTCTTT. Protein sequence: CASSLLPGNTEAFF. The full variable domain, in which reference TRBV7-6 and TRBJ1-1 provide the parts outside the CDR3, is GAGVSQSPRYKVTKRGQDVALRCDPISGHVSLYWYRQALGQGPEFLTYFNYEAQQDKSGLPNDRFSAERPEGSISTLTIQRTEQRDSAMYRCASSLLPGNTEAFFGQGTRLTVV.

The sample holds a few counts of this clonotype. The genes are TRBV5-1 and TRBJ2-3; no clear D. The CDR3 is made up of 14 amino acids. Germline V gene data show CDR1 as SGHRS and CDR2 as YFSETQ. Trimming left V 0 bases short and J 2 bases short, with 7 bases between. The CDR3 here is CASSLESVTDTQYF. In DNA form, the CDR3 reads TGCGCCAGCAGCTTGGAGAGCGTCACAGATACGCAGTATTTT.

Ten or more counts support this clonotype. V and J are TRBV5-6 and TRBJ1-4, with a weak D call TRBD1 (5 bases). This CDR3 has 14 residues. The V end lost 0 bases, the J end lost 7 bases, and 10 bases lay between the germline ends. Germline lookup yields CDR1 SGHDT and CDR2 YYEEEE. CDR3 DNA sequence: TGTGCCAGCAGCTTGGAGGGGCGCGGTGAAAAACTGTTTTTT. It specifies CASSLEGRGEKLFF.

The chain has TRBV10-2 and TRBJ1-5; 7 nucleotides align to TRBD1. Germline CDR1 reads WSHSY; CDR2 reads SAAADI. V lost 8 bases to trimming and J lost 7 bases; unmatched junction nucleotides: 8. The CDR3 has 13 amino acids. CDR3 in DNA: TGCGCCAGCTCACAGGGGATGGAACAGCCCCAGCATTTT. Translation: CASSQGMEQPQHF.

This clonotype has more than one count but fewer than ten. This chain joins TRBV5-1 and TRBJ2-2; D not resolved. This CDR3 contains 15 residues. The V and J ends lost 1 base and 0 bases respectively, with 7 bases between them. Germline assignment: CDR1 SGHRS and CDR2 YFSETQ. CDR3 nucleotides: TGCGCCAGCAGCTTGAAGGCAGCGAACACCGGGGAGCTGTTTTTT. It codes for CASSLKAANTGELFF.

The table lists this clonotype with many counts. The rearrangement uses TRBV2 and TRBJ2-1; TRBD2 matches at 11 bases. The CDR3 is made up of 14 amino acids. CDR1 is SNHLY and CDR2 is FYNNEI in the germline V gene. Trimming cost V 10 bases and J 4 bases; bases outside gene matches: 6. The CDR3 is CAIVAGGPYNEQFF. DNA for the CDR3: TGTGCCATCGTAGCGGGGGGGCCTTACAATGAGCAGTTCTTC.

The rearrangement joins TRBV7-9 to TRBJ2-5; D assignment may be TRBD1 or TRBD2 (5 bases each). The CDR3 is 16 residues long. The V and J ends lost 1 base and 2 bases respectively, with 14 bases between them. The germline V gene has CDR1 SEHNR and CDR2 FQNEAQ (reference sequence). The DNA for the CDR3 is TGTGCCAGCAGCTTAGGACAGTTGGGGGTTCAAGAGACCCAGTACTTC. The encoded protein is CASSLGQLGVQETQYF.

In its sample, this clonotype was seen many times. The chain has TRBV5-1 and TRBJ1-1; D unresolved. The CDR3 totals 13 residues. Germline V gene sequence: CDR1 SGHRS, CDR2 YFSETQ. The germline V and J ends were trimmed by 2 bases and 3 bases, with 8 bases remaining between them. The CDR3 bases are TGCGCCAGCAGCTTTGGTACCGACACTGAAGCTTTCTTT. It encodes CASSFGTDTEAFF.

This clonotype appeared many times. V usage is TRBV6-5 and J usage is TRBJ1-2; D may be TRBD1 (6 bases). The CDR3 consists of 13 residues. V gave up 2 bases and J gave up 7 bases, with 11 bases separating them. Germline assignment: CDR1 MNHEY and CDR2 SVGAGI. CDR3 region: CASSYGGAAGYTF. Here the CDR3 DNA reads TGTGCCAGCAGTTACGGGGGCGCGGCTGGCTACACCTTC.

This clonotype was seen many times. This sequence joins TRBV15 and TRBJ1-1; D ambiguous. This CDR3 comprises 15 residues. Germline V lookup: CDR1 LNHNV, CDR2 YYDKDF (reference sequence). Trimming removed 1 base from V and 1 base from J, with 10 bases in between. In DNA form, the CDR3 reads TGTGCCACCAGCAGAGCGGGAGCGGGGAACACTGAAGCTTTCTTT. It encodes CATSRAGAGNTEAFF.

This clonotype was observed many times. V gene TRBV6-6 combines with J gene TRBJ2-3; 10 bases match TRBD2. The CDR3 totals 16 residues. Germline V lookup: CDR1 MNHNY, CDR2 SVGAGI (reference sequence). The V and J ends lost 10 bases and 2 bases, in that order; junction bases with no gene match: 12. Here the CDR3 DNA reads TGTGCCACCCGGGGGTTAGCGGGGGGTCTCACAGATACGCAGTATTTT. It is translated as CATRGLAGGLTDTQYF.

The sample holds many counts of this clonotype. The gene calls are TRBV20-1 and TRBJ1-1, with 7 bases aligning to TRBD1. This CDR3 has 16 amino acids. Germline V gene data show CDR1 as DFQATT and CDR2 as SNEGSKA (reference sequence). V gave up 0 bases and J gave up 4 bases; unmatched junction bases: 11. CDR3 nucleotides: TGCAGTGCTAGAGATAGGGGGCACGAGGACGGCACTGAAGCTTTCTTT. Protein product: CSARDRGHEDGTEAFF.

In this sample, this clonotype turned up many times. This sequence joins TRBV12-3 or TRBV12-4 and TRBJ1-2; D is unresolved. V lost 6 bases, J lost 3 bases, and 11 bases lay in between. This CDR3 is built from 13 residues. The chain's CDR3 is CASSPRRDYGYTF. In DNA, the CDR3 is TGTGCCAGCAGCCCTCGTCGGGACTATGGCTACACCTTC.

This clonotype was detected ten times or more. The rearrangement links TRBV7-9 to TRBJ2-1; D is unresolved. Trimming shortened V by 10 bases and J by 7 bases, and 8 bases separated the two germline ends. The germline V gene encodes CDR1 SEHNR and CDR2 FQNEAQ (reference sequence). This CDR3 is built from 10 residues. The CDR3 loop is CATGRNEQFF. The CDR3 nucleotides are TGTGCCACCGGACGTAATGAGCAGTTCTTC. Together with reference TRBV7-9 and TRBJ2-1, the CDR3 gives the full variable domain: DTGVSQNPRHKITKRGQNVTFRCDPISEHNRLYWYRQTLGQGPEFLTYFQNEAQLEKSRLLSDRFSAERPKGSFSTLEIQRTEQGDSAMYLCATGRNEQFFGPGTRLTVL.

This clonotype was picked up a small number of times. This chain links TRBV7-2 with TRBJ1-3; 7 bases are shared with TRBD1. CDR3 size: 16 residues. J lost 0 bases, V lost 3 bases, and 5 bases had no gene match. Germline V lookup: CDR1 SGHTA, CDR2 FQGNSA. The DNA for the CDR3 is TGTGCCAGCAGCTTCTCACAGGGGTCCTCTGGAAACACCATATATTTT. This sequence encodes CASSFSQGSSGNTIYF.